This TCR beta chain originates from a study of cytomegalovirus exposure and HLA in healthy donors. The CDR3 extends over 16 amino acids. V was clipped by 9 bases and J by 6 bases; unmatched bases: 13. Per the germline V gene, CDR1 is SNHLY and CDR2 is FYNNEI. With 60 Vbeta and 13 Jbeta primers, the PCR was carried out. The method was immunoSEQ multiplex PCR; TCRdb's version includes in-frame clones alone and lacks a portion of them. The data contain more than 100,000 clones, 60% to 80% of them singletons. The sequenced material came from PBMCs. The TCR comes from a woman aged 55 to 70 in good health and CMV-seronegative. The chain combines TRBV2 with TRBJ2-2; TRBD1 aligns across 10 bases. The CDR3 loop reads CARGPGTGDGPGELFF. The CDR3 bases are TGTGCCAGGGGACCCGGGACAGGGGATGGACCCGGGGAGCTGTTTTTT. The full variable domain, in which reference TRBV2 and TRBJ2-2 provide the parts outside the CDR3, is EPEVTQTPSHQVTQMGQEVILRCVPISNHLYFYWYRQILGQKVEFLVSFYNNEISEKSEIFDDQFSVERPDGSNFTLKIRSTKLEDSAMYFCARGPGTGDGPGELFFGEGSRLTVL.